One sample yielded the 18 T cell receptor beta chains listed below, sequenced in a study of OX40 agonist ivuxolimab in advanced cancers. Sequencing was performed with immunoSEQ multiplex PCR; in TCRdb, only in-frame clones are kept and a portion is missing. The table includes about 62,000 clones, 85% to 95% detected once. The sample here was CD4+ or CD8+ T cells sorted from blood, taken in a trial of the OX40 agonist ivuxolimab. These receptors came from an adult with an advanced solid tumor such as melanoma, head and neck, liver or kidney cancer.

The chain joins TRBV19 to TRBJ1-4; D unclear. V lost 5 bases to trimming and J lost 8 bases, with 18 bases between them. The CDR3 sequence is 15 residues long. CDR1 is LNHDA, CDR2 SQIVND, per germline (reference sequence). The DNA of the CDR3 is TGTGCCAGTAGTCGTATAGATCATCTAGACGAAAAACTGTTTTTT. It translates to CASSRIDHLDEKLFF.

CDR3 region: CASSYGSGVFF. The CDR3 region has the DNA TGTGCCAGCAGCTACGGCTCTGGCGTTTTCTTT. V usage is TRBV5-6 and J usage is TRBJ1-1, with D unclear. Trimming shortened V by 3 bases and J by 13 bases, and 13 bases separated the two germline ends. This CDR3 comprises 11 residues. CDR1 and CDR2 from the germline V gene are SGHDT and YYEEEE.

The chain employs TRBV19 and TRBJ2-7; 10 positions agree with TRBD2. The CDR3 runs 15 residues. Germline CDR1 reads LNHDA; CDR2 reads SQIVND (reference sequence). V gave up 3 bases and J gave up 4 bases; unmatched junction bases: 6. CDR3 coding DNA: TGTGCCAGTAGTATTTCGGCTAGCGGGAGTTACGAGCAGTACTTC. This gives the protein CASSISASGSYEQYF.

V gene TRBV7-8 combines with J gene TRBJ2-1, with 11 bases that match TRBD2. With V trimmed by 1 base and J by 4 bases, 3 bases remained unmatched. The germline V gene has CDR1 SGHVS and CDR2 FQNEAQ. This CDR3 is built from 16 residues. The CDR3 bases are TGTGCCAGCAGCTTAGACATAGCGGGAGGGTACAATGAGCAGTTCTTC. Its protein product is CASSLDIAGGYNEQFF.

The chain links TRBV7-6 to TRBJ1-1; no definite D call. CDR1 is SGHVS and CDR2 is FNYEAQ in the germline V gene. The CDR3 length is 13 residues. The V gene lost 7 bases and the J gene lost 4 bases, with 13 bases spanning the gap. CDR3 sequence (DNA): TGTGCCAGCACCCAAGGGTATCGCACTGAAGCTTTCTTT. It yields the protein CASTQGYRTEAFF. Full variable domain (outside the CDR3, taken from reference TRBV7-6 and TRBJ1-1): GAGVSQSPRYKVTKRGQDVALRCDPISGHVSLYWYRQALGQGPEFLTYFNYEAQQDKSGLPNDRFSAERPEGSISTLTIQRTEQRDSAMYRCASTQGYRTEAFFGQGTRLTVV.

This clone was detected only once. The V call is TRBV5-6, the J call TRBJ1-3, with D uncertain. Germline loops: CDR1 SGHDT, CDR2 YYEEEE. This CDR3 region has 17 residues. The V and J ends lost 4 bases and 0 bases respectively, with 17 bases between them. The CDR3 DNA reads TGTGCCAGCAGCCTCCCCGACACTCTGAGCTCTGGAAACACCATATATTTT. It translates to CASSLPDTLSSGNTIYF.

The chain employs TRBV2 and TRBJ1-3; D possibly corresponds to TRBD1 (6 bases). The CDR3 consists of 14 residues. V lost 8 bases, J lost 0 bases, and 11 bases lay in between. Germline CDR1 is SNHLY and CDR2 is FYNNEI. In nucleotides, the CDR3 is TGTGCCAGCCAGGAGGGGGTCTCTGGAAACACCATATATTTT. Protein: CASQEGVSGNTIYF.

The chain uses TRBV7-9 and TRBJ2-5; a weak D match, TRBD1 (6 bases). The CDR3 length is 16 residues. The V gene's germline CDR1 is SEHNR and CDR2 FQNEAQ (reference sequence). The V and J ends lost 3 bases and 2 bases respectively, with 16 bases between them. CDR3 in amino acids: CASSLVGAKNQETQYF. DNA of the CDR3: TGTGCCAGCAGCTTGGTGGGGGCCAAAAATCAAGAGACCCAGTACTTC.

The gene calls are TRBV15 and TRBJ2-7, with TRBD1 identical over 8 bases. Germline V gene data show CDR1 as LNHNV and CDR2 as YYDKDF (reference sequence). Trimming removed 3 bases from V and 5 bases from J; junction bases left unmatched: 3. CDR3 length: 13 amino acids. Here the CDR3 DNA reads TGTGCCACCAGCAGGACAGGGGAGGACGAGCAGTACTTC. Protein: CATSRTGEDEQYF.

In nucleotides, the CDR3 is TGTGCCAGTAGACAGGGAGATTTCGGCACAGATACGCAGTATTTT. Amino acids: CASRQGDFGTDTQYF. This sequence joins TRBV19 and TRBJ2-3; maybe TRBD1 (6 bases). Germline V gene lookup returns CDR1 LNHDA and CDR2 SQIVND (reference sequence). Deletions cut 6 bases from V and 1 base from J, with 14 bases between. This CDR3 has 15 amino acids.

The V call is TRBV11-2, the J call TRBJ2-7; D remains ambiguous. CDR1 is SGHAT and CDR2 is FQNNGV in the germline V gene. CDR3 size: 14 residues. Trimming left V 3 bases short and J 0 bases short, with 9 bases between. The CDR3 DNA reads TGTGCCAGCAGCTTGCGAGTCAGCTCCTACGAGCAGTACTTC. Encoded protein: CASSLRVSSYEQYF.

The genes are TRBV5-1 and TRBJ1-1; 8 positions agree with TRBD1. The CDR3 is made up of 14 amino acids. J lost 3 bases, V lost 5 bases, and 6 bases had no gene match. Germline assignment: CDR1 SGHRS and CDR2 YFSETQ. This CDR3 is CASRDMTGDTEAFF. The CDR3 coding sequence is TGCGCCAGCAGGGACATGACAGGGGACACTGAAGCTTTCTTT.

The chain carries TRBV12-5 and TRBJ1-5; unclear D gene. V dropped 0 bases and J dropped 5 bases, with 14 bases sitting between them. CDR1 is LGHNT, CDR2 FRNRAP, per germline. The CDR3 is 16 amino acids. The DNA of the CDR3 is TGTGCTAGTGGTTTGGTGACACGCATAGAGGATCAGCCCCAGCATTTT. It yields the protein CASGLVTRIEDQPQHF.

The chain uses TRBV11-2 and TRBJ1-6; D unresolved. CDR3 size: 14 residues. V was cut by 8 bases and J by 0 bases, with 8 bases left in between. In germline, CDR1 is SGHAT, CDR2 FQNNGV. The CDR3, as DNA: TGTGCCAGCGAAGGGAGCTCCTATAATTCACCCCTCCACTTT. Translating it yields CASEGSSYNSPLHF.

The chain carries TRBV19 and TRBJ1-1; possibly TRBD1 for D (6 bases). Germline V gene lookup returns CDR1 LNHDA and CDR2 SQIVND (reference sequence). The CDR3 spans 14 residues. V gave up 3 bases and J gave up 4 bases, with 12 bases separating them. The CDR3 loop reads CASSINGGSTEAFF. CDR3 nucleotide sequence: TGTGCCAGTAGTATTAACGGGGGCTCCACTGAAGCTTTCTTT.

V usage is TRBV5-1 and J usage is TRBJ2-7, with D tentatively TRBD2 (5 bases). Per the germline V gene, CDR1 is SGHRS and CDR2 is YFSETQ. This CDR3 is built from 12 residues. V lost 7 bases and J lost 2, with 10 bases in between. CDR3 sequence: CASAGITYEQYF. CDR3 nucleotide sequence: TGCGCCAGCGCCGGGATCACCTACGAGCAGTACTTC.

Here the CDR3 DNA reads TGTGCCAGCAGCTTATCGTTTCGGACAGGGACCGGGGAGCTGTTTTTT. Residues: CASSLSFRTGTGELFF. The genes are TRBV13 and TRBJ2-2; 8 nucleotides align to TRBD1. V lost 2 bases to trimming and J lost 5 bases; unmatched junction nucleotides: 7. Germline assignment: CDR1 PRHDT and CDR2 FYEKMQ (reference sequence). The length of the CDR3 is 16 residues.

The chain joins TRBV7-2 to TRBJ2-7; 10 nucleotides match TRBD2. Losses at the gene ends were 6 bases for V and 2 bases for J; bases not matched to a gene: 4. Looked up from germline, CDR1 is SGHTA and CDR2 is FQGNSA. The CDR3 is 14 residues long. The CDR3 bases are TGTGCCAGCAGTCCCGGACTAGCGGCCTACGAGCAGTACTTC. It yields the protein CASSPGLAAYEQYF.